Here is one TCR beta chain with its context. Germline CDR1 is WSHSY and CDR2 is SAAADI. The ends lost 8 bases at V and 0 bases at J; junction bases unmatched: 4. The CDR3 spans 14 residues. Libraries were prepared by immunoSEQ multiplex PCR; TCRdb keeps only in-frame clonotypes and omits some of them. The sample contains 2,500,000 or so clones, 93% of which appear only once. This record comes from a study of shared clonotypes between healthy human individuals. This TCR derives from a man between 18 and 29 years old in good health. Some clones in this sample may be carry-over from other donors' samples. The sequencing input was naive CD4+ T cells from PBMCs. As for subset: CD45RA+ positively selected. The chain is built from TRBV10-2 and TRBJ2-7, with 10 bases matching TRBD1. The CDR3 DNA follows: TGCGCCAGCTTGGACAGGGGGAGCTCCTACGAGCAGTACTTC. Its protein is CASLDRGSSYEQYF.